These 8 T cell receptor beta chains were all obtained from the same sample, sequenced in a study of T-cell reconstitution after alpha-beta-depleted transplantation in children. Unique molecular identifiers tagged the TCRbeta library. TCRdb called the PCR reads again in MiXCR, with one record for every CDR3 protein. The sample includes roughly 70,000 distinct CDR3 sequences, roughly 4.9% seen only once; the top ten take 18%. Sequenced material: PBMCs, mostly from graft donor cells, taken 180 days after TCRalphabeta/CD19-depleted stem cell transplant. These receptor sequences come from a boy in the first two years of life who had a stem cell transplant for acute myeloid leukemia, so the T cells may come from the graft donor.

Ten or more counts support this clonotype. The genes are TRBV11-3 and TRBJ2-1; D possibly corresponds to TRBD2 (6 bases). This CDR3 spans 13 amino acids. With 4 bases removed from V and 8 bases from J, the gap between germline ends came to 12 bases. Per the germline V gene, CDR1 is SGHNT and CDR2 is YENEEA. CDR3 nucleotide sequence: TGTGCCAGCAGCTCAACTAGGAGGGATGAGCAGTTCTTC. Residues: CASSSTRRDEQFF.

This clonotype came up many times. The chain employs TRBV11-2 and TRBJ2-5; D not certain. The length of the CDR3 is 13 residues. Trimming removed 1 base at V and 3 bases at J, with 6 bases between. Germline CDR1 is SGHAT and CDR2 is FQNNGV. CDR3 loop: CASSLVEEETQYF. The CDR3 DNA follows: TGTGCCAGCAGCTTAGTCGAGGAAGAGACCCAGTACTTC. Complete variable domain (other parts from reference TRBV11-2 and TRBJ2-5): EAGVAQSPRYKIIEKRQSVAFWCNPISGHATLYWYQQILGQGPKLLIQFQNNGVVDDSQLPKDRFSAERLKGVDSTLKIQPAKLEDSAVYLCASSLVEEETQYFGPGTRLLVL.

At least ten counts were recorded for this clonotype. The J gene is TRBJ2-5, the V gene TRBV6-5; 10 nucleotides align to TRBD2. Trimming took 0 bases from V and 0 from J; bases not matched to a gene: 10. Germline-derived CDR1 and CDR2 are MNHEY and SVGAGI. This CDR3 comprises 19 residues. The CDR3 loop reads CASSYSRVTSGAYQETQYF. The CDR3 DNA is TGTGCCAGCAGTTACTCGAGAGTCACTAGCGGGGCGTACCAAGAGACCCAGTACTTC.

Ten or more counts support this clonotype. The chain carries TRBV5-5 and TRBJ2-5; TRBD2 is a possible D gene (6 bases). The CDR3 spans 11 residues. Germline V gives CDR1 SGHKS, CDR2 YYEKEE (reference sequence). The V end lost 7 bases, the J end lost 5 bases, and 9 bases lay between the germline ends. Written as DNA, the CDR3 is TGTGCCAGCGACCGGGGGGAGACCCAGTACTTC. It codes for CASDRGETQYF. Complete variable domain (other parts from reference TRBV5-5 and TRBJ2-5): DAGVTQSPTHLIKTRGQQVTLRCSPISGHKSVSWYQQVLGQGPQFIFQYYEKEERGRGNFPDRFSARQFPNYSSELNVNALLLGDSALYLCASDRGETQYFGPGTRLLVL.

This clonotype was recorded many times. The gene calls are TRBV5-1 and TRBJ1-1, with D perhaps matching TRBD1 (5 bases). Germline CDR1 reads SGHRS; CDR2 reads YFSETQ. Trimming shortened V by 4 bases and J by 4 bases, and 5 bases separated the two germline ends. This CDR3 region has 11 residues. The CDR3 loop reads CASSGATEAFF. The CDR3 nucleotides read TGCGCCAGCAGCGGGGCCACTGAAGCTTTCTTT.

The rearrangement uses TRBV6-1 and TRBJ2-7, with D perhaps TRBD1 or TRBD2 (5 bases each). V gave up 7 bases and J gave up 7 bases, with 20 bases separating them. This CDR3 contains 14 residues. Per the germline V gene, CDR1 is MNHNS and CDR2 is SASEGT. CDR3 sequence (DNA): TGTGCCAGCACCCACGAGAGGGGTTCAGGAGAGCAGTACTTC. Amino acids: CASTHERGSGEQYF.

This clonotype was counted at least ten times. The rearrangement links TRBV3-1 to TRBJ2-1; possibly TRBD1 for D (5 bases). Germline assignment: CDR1 LGHDT and CDR2 YNNKEL (reference sequence). The CDR3 totals 14 residues. Trimming took off 3 bases at V and 4 bases at J, with 10 bases between the two ends. The CDR3 DNA reads as TGTGCCAGCAGCCATGCCACAGGTTACAATGAGCAGTTCTTC. Its protein product is CASSHATGYNEQFF.

The sample holds many counts of this clonotype. The rearrangement joins TRBV18 to TRBJ1-1; 7 bases line up with TRBD1. Germline V gene lookup returns CDR1 KGHSH and CDR2 LQKENI. J was trimmed by 0 bases and V by 3 bases; bases with no gene match: 4. This CDR3 has 15 amino acids. CDR3 in DNA: TGTGCCAGCTCACCTCAAGGGACAGTGAACACTGAAGCTTTCTTT. This codes for CASSPQGTVNTEAFF.